This TCR beta chain was obtained from a study of T-cell reconstitution after alpha-beta-depleted transplantation in children. TCRbeta library construction was performed incorporating unique molecular identifiers. TCRdb used MiXCR to reprocess the PCR reads, holding one entry per CDR3 protein. In the table there are about 830,000 distinct CDR3 sequences, roughly 15% of which are singletons. Germline CDR1 reads SGHAT; CDR2 reads FQNNGV. Losses at the gene ends were 3 bases for V and 0 bases for J; bases not matched to a gene: 7. The CDR3 extends over 16 amino acids. General observations from the study: In some patients, recipient T cells and intrathymic progenitors surviving conditioning explained high day-60 diversity. Reportedly, alpha-beta T cells present about two months post-transplant originated from several hundred expanded clones of graft origin. By one year post-transplant, T-cell counts and diversity largely arose from T cells that were newly produced.

With regard to this clonotype: The antigen is unknown. The CDR3 carries no conserved terminal phenylalanine or tryptophan, so it likely arises from a read error.

The gene calls are TRBV11-2 and TRBJ1-2, with 7 bases fitting TRBD1. The sequences come from PBMCs, mostly from graft donor cells, collected 360 days after TCRalphabeta/CD19-depleted stem cell transplant. The receptor was derived from a male patient younger than 18 who had a stem cell transplant for acute lymphoblastic leukemia, so the T cells may come from the graft donor. Here the CDR3 DNA reads TGTGCCAGCAGCTTCCCCGGGACAGCTACTAACTATGGCTACACCATC. This codes for CASSFPGTATNYGYTI.